These 13 T cell receptor beta chains originate from one sample sequenced in a study of blood T cell repertoires in COVID-19. Method: immunoSEQ multiplex PCR; TCRdb's copy keeps in-frame clones and lacks some. The repertoire has about 150,000 clones, about 85% of them found once; the top ten carry approximately 3.7%. The material sequenced was PBMCs or T cells enriched from blood (not recorded which). These TCRs come from a woman aged 40 to 50 who had been exposed to COVID-19.

The sample holds one count of this clone. The rearrangement uses TRBV5-1 and TRBJ2-7; D call uncertain. Germline V gene data show CDR1 as SGHRS and CDR2 as YFSETQ. Between the trimmed V and J ends, which lost 0 bases and 3 bases, there was a span of 4 bases. This CDR3 spans 12 amino acids. CDR3 DNA sequence: TGCGCCAGCAGCTTGGAGAGCTACGAGCAGTACTTC. This translates into CASSLESYEQYF.

The J gene is TRBJ2-1, the V gene TRBV11-3; D not certain. V was pared by 5 bases and J by 7 bases, with 6 bases between. The CDR3 is 11 amino acids. CDR1 and CDR2 (germline): SGHNT, YENEEA. In DNA form, the CDR3 reads TGTGCCAGCAGCCTACAGAATGAGCAGTTCTTC. This encodes CASSLQNEQFF.

The V and J genes are TRBV29-1 and TRBJ1-1; a weak D match, TRBD1 (6 bases). CDR3 length: 12 residues. Germline CDR1 reads SQVTM; CDR2 reads ANQGSEA. CDR3 in amino acids: CSSRGSNTEAFF. CDR3 nucleotide sequence: TGCAGTAGCAGGGGTTCGAACACTGAAGCTTTCTTT.

This clone was seen just once. The chain recombines TRBV5-1 with TRBJ2-5; 8 bases map to TRBD1. Trimming cost V 7 bases and J 4 bases; bases outside gene matches: 6. CDR1 and CDR2 from the germline V gene are SGHRS and YFSETQ. The CDR3 sequence is 13 residues long. The CDR3 region has the DNA TGCGCCAGCTTCCGGACAGGGCGAGAGACCCAGTACTTC. It codes for CASFRTGRETQYF.

The V call is TRBV4-3, the J call TRBJ2-1, with 13 bases matching TRBD2. Looked up from germline, CDR1 is LGHNA and CDR2 is YSLEER. This CDR3 is built from 16 residues. V lost 0 bases and J lost 8; bases outside the gene matches: 4. CDR3 amino acids: CASSQEGLAGADEQFF. The CDR3 region has the DNA TGCGCCAGCAGCCAAGAAGGACTAGCGGGAGCAGATGAGCAGTTCTTC.

The rearrangement uses TRBV11-3 and TRBJ2-1; 7 positions match TRBD2. The CDR3 totals 12 residues. Losses at the gene ends were 5 bases for V and 10 bases for J; bases not matched to a gene: 5. Germline CDR1 is SGHNT and CDR2 is YENEEA. The CDR3 DNA is TGTGCCAGCAGCATTAAGCGGGACGAGCAGTTCTTC. This gives the protein CASSIKRDEQFF.

This clone has just one count. The chain is built from TRBV2 and TRBJ1-4; D is unclear. Per germline, CDR1 SNHLY and CDR2 FYNNEI. V gave up 6 bases and J gave up 0 bases, with 11 bases separating them. The CDR3 is made up of 15 amino acids. CDR3 nucleotides: TGTGCCAGCAGGCTCGAAGCTGCAACTAATGAAAAACTGTTTTTT. Protein: CASRLEAATNEKLFF. Full variable domain (rest looked up from reference TRBV2 and TRBJ1-4): EPEVTQTPSHQVTQMGQEVILRCVPISNHLYFYWYRQILGQKVEFLVSFYNNEISEKSEIFDDQFSVERPDGSNFTLKIRSTKLEDSAMYFCASRLEAATNEKLFFGSGTQLSVL.

The J gene is TRBJ2-5, the V gene TRBV2, with 8 nucleotides matching TRBD1. From germline, CDR1 is SNHLY and CDR2 FYNNEI. V dropped 7 bases and J dropped 7; count of bases not matched to a gene: 5. This CDR3 contains 12 residues. This CDR3 reads CASMTGDGTQYF. DNA for the CDR3: TGTGCCAGCATGACAGGGGATGGGACCCAGTACTTC.

The chain recombines TRBV20-1 with TRBJ2-5; no firm D call. CDR1 DFQATT and CDR2 SNEGSKA come from the germline V gene (reference sequence). The CDR3 runs 11 residues. V was trimmed by 7 bases and J by 4 bases, leaving 10 bases between them. CDR3 in DNA: TGCAGTGTCAGAAGTCTAGAGACCCAGTACTTC. Amino acids: CSVRSLETQYF.

This clone occurred a few times. The V gene is TRBV4-2, the J gene TRBJ2-1, with TRBD1 matching 7 bases. The CDR3 contains 16 residues. Germline V CDR1 and CDR2: LGHNA, YNFKEQ. V shed 4 bases and J 8 bases; nucleotides not matched to a gene: 14. CDR3 nucleotides: TGTGCCAGCAGCCTCGCCGGCCGACAGGGAAGGCATGAGCAGTTCTTC. Encoded protein: CASSLAGRQGRHEQFF.

This clone is a singleton in its sample. This chain links TRBV5-1 with TRBJ2-2, with 10 bases aligning to TRBD2. Per the germline V gene, CDR1 is SGHRS and CDR2 is YFSETQ. This CDR3 is 17 amino acids long. V was clipped by 7 bases and J by 1 base; unmatched bases: 10. CDR3 DNA sequence: TGCGCCAGCGGGGGACTAGCGCCACTCCTGAACACCGGGGAGCTGTTTTTT. As protein: CASGGLAPLLNTGELFF.

V gene TRBV28 combines with J gene TRBJ2-1, with a possible D match to TRBD1 (5 bases). V lost 5 bases, J lost 5 bases, and 13 bases lay in between. The length of the CDR3 is 14 residues. CDR1 is MDHEN, CDR2 SYDVKM, per germline. Here the CDR3 reads CASSPTLGDNEQFF. CDR3 nucleotides: TGTGCCAGCAGTCCGACCCTAGGGGACAATGAGCAGTTCTTC. Combining the CDR3 with reference TRBV28 and TRBJ2-1 gives the whole variable domain DVKVTQSSRYLVKRTGEKVFLECVQDMDHENMFWYRQDPGLGLRLIYFSYDVKMKEKGDIPEGYSVSREKKERFSLILESASTNQTSMYLCASSPTLGDNEQFFGPGTRLTVL.

This clone was observed once. CDR3 nucleotide sequence: TGTGCCAGCAGTTACTCATTAGCCGGCCGGGGCTACACCTTC. It codes for CASSYSLAGRGYTF. This sequence joins TRBV6-5 and TRBJ1-2; D is unresolved. The V end was cut by 0 bases, the J end by 8 bases, with 13 bases between. CDR3 length: 14 amino acids. The germline CDR1 and CDR2 sequences are MNHEY and SVGAGI.